This T cell receptor beta chain emerged from a study of shared clonotypes between healthy human individuals. Regarding the study as a whole: Shared clonotypes across all four donors exceeded non-shared ones in generation probability.

As regards this clone: Antigen specificity is unknown.

Among the donors, all were Caucasian adults who lived in Nashville, Tennessee. V lost 7 bases and J 4 bases, leaving 17 bases between the germline ends. Per germline, CDR1 SNHLY and CDR2 FYNNEI. The CDR3 loop spans 15 amino acids. Profiling relied on immunoSEQ multiplex PCR, and the TCRdb table lists in-frame clones only, not all of them. There are about 300,000 clones in the sample; about 74% occur only once, and 10% to 13% lies in the top ten. Sequencing was performed on memory CD4+ T cells sorted from blood. Noted subset: CD45RA-negative fraction. This clonotype was sampled from a man younger than 45 in good health. V usage is TRBV2 and J usage is TRBJ1-3; no clear D gene. The CDR3 coding sequence is TGTGCCAGCACCATTCAGTCGACGGGCGGAAACACCATATATTTT. This encodes CASTIQSTGGNTIYF.